The entry below describes one T cell receptor beta chain. Its specificity is not known. V lost 6 bases and J lost 4, with 9 bases in between. Looked up from germline, CDR1 is GTSNPN and CDR2 is SVGIG (reference sequence). The CDR3 is 11 residues long. The repertoire was sequenced with immunoSEQ multiplex PCR; TCRdb's copy has only in-frame clones and lacks some. The table has about 47,000 clones, roughly 82% seen once; the top ten hold around 15%. Healthy donors had no documented immune events, such as infections, while sampled. The source of the sample is a study of identifying expanded T cells in peripheral blood. Whole-study findings and limits: Around 1.2 clones differed between technical replicates, versus approximately 16 and 19 over time. Roughly 2-week clone count variance significantly increased as total template count grew.

The rearrangement uses TRBV30 and TRBJ1-1; no clear D. The sample was blood. The sequence derives from a person aged 18 to 70 in good health. The CDR3: CACRVGTEAFF. In nucleotides, the CDR3 is TGTGCCTGTCGGGTGGGCACTGAAGCTTTCTTT.